The 5 T cell receptor beta chains below all came from one sample that was sequenced in a study of cytomegalovirus exposure and HLA in healthy donors (TCRdb year 2017). The receptor library was made with the immunoSEQ multiplex PCR assay. The multiplex PCR relied on a mix of 60 forward primers for TCR Vbeta segments and 13 reverse primers for TCR Jbeta segments. Here the immuneACCESS table is served through TCRdb, limited to in-frame sequences with V and J called. Missing clones are a known gap in these copies; in checked studies unresolved V genes cover under half, and the rest lacks a known reason. The sample includes about 120,000 clones, with around 76% observed a single time. Of the sample, approximately 16% is held by the ten largest clones. The material sequenced was PBMCs. These receptors were collected from a man aged 50-60 years in good health and CMV-seropositive.

The sample holds a few counts of this clone. The chain combines TRBV6-5 with TRBJ1-3, with D tentatively TRBD1 (6 bases). In germline, CDR1 is MNHEY, CDR2 SVGAGI. V was pared by 0 bases and J by 0 bases, with 6 bases between. The CDR3 extends over 15 amino acids. The CDR3, as DNA: TGTGCCAGCAGTTACTCGACAGGCTCTGGAAACACCATATATTTT. It is translated as CASSYSTGSGNTIYF.

This clone was observed a single time. J is TRBJ2-1 and V is TRBV2; 7 positions agree with TRBD1. Losses at the gene ends were 7 bases for V and 5 bases for J; bases not matched to a gene: 11. CDR3 length equals 15 residues. Germline V gene sequence: CDR1 SNHLY, CDR2 FYNNEI. In DNA form, the CDR3 reads TGTGCCAGCAACGCCCCGACAGGGAAGGACAATGAGCAGTTCTTC. It encodes CASNAPTGKDNEQFF.

The chain recombines TRBV2 with TRBJ2-6, with 7 positions matching TRBD1. Losses at the gene ends were 6 bases for V and 2 bases for J; bases not matched to a gene: 7. The germline gives CDR1 SNHLY, CDR2 FYNNEI. CDR3 length: 16 residues. The CDR3 loop is CASRLTTGTGANVLTF. The CDR3 nucleotides are TGTGCCAGCAGACTCACGACAGGGACTGGGGCCAACGTCCTGACTTTC. Variable domain in full (rest from reference TRBV2 and TRBJ2-6): EPEVTQTPSHQVTQMGQEVILRCVPISNHLYFYWYRQILGQKVEFLVSFYNNEISEKSEIFDDQFSVERPDGSNFTLKIRSTKLEDSAMYFCASRLTTGTGANVLTFGAGSRLTVL.

The chain has TRBV9 and TRBJ2-7, with a possible D match to TRBD1 (5 bases). V was pared by 1 base and J by 0 bases, with 8 bases between. The CDR3 covers 14 residues. The germline gives CDR1 SGDLS, CDR2 YYNGEE. The CDR3 loop reads CASSVTGNSYEQYF. CDR3 bases: TGTGCCAGCAGCGTAACAGGAAACTCCTACGAGCAGTACTTC.

The chain links TRBV10-1 to TRBJ2-7; TRBD1 matches 9 bases. V lost 4 bases and J lost 10; bases outside the gene matches: 11. The CDR3 runs to 14 residues. CDR1 is WNHNN and CDR2 is SYGVQD in the germline V gene (reference sequence). In DNA form, the CDR3 reads TGCGCCAGCAGTGGCCCCGTAGGACAGGGGCGACAGTACTTC. Translated, it gives CASSGPVGQGRQYF.